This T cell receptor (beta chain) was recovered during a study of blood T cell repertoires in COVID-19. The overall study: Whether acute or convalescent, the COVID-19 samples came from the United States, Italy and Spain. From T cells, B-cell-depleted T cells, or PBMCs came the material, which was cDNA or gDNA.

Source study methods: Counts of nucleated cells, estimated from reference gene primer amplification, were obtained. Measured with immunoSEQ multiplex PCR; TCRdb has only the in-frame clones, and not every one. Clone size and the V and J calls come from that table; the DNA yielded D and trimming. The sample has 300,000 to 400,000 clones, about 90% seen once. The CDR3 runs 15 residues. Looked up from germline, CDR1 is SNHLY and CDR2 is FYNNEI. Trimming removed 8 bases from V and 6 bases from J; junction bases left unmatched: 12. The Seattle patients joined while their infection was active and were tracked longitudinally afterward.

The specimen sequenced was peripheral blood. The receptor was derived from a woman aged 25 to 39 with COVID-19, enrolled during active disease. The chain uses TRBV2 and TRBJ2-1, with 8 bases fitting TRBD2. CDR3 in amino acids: CASEAYGGAGNEQFF. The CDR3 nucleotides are TGTGCCAGCGAAGCGTACGGGGGGGCCGGCAATGAGCAGTTCTTC. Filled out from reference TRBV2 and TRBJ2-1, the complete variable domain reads EPEVTQTPSHQVTQMGQEVILRCVPISNHLYFYWYRQILGQKVEFLVSFYNNEISEKSEIFDDQFSVERPDGSNFTLKIRSTKLEDSAMYFCASEAYGGAGNEQFFGPGTRLTVL.